This T cell receptor (beta chain) was found in a study of cytomegalovirus exposure and HLA in healthy donors. Whole-study findings and limits: Earlier results showed most TCR beta V segments being productive about 87% or about 30% of the time. Trimming of TCR beta V- and J-genes showed a link, identified in a later analysis, to a missense DCLRE1C variant.

With 60 Vbeta and 13 Jbeta primers, the PCR was carried out. Only in-frame clones appear in the TCRdb table, and some are missing; sequencing was by immunoSEQ multiplex PCR. This sample carries some 150,000 clones, over 75% of them seen once, and the ten largest clones take 5.5% to 6%. This clone was observed a few times. No antigen is known for it. The TCR comes from a man aged 30 to 39 in good health and CMV-seropositive. The sequencing sample was made of PBMCs.

CDR3 sequence (DNA): TGCGCCAGCAGCCTACCCGGGACAGGGTTTGCCTACACCTTC. Translating gives CASSLPGTGFAYTF. The chain employs TRBV5-1 and TRBJ1-2; the match to TRBD1 covers 9 bases. The V gene end was trimmed by 4 bases and the J gene end by 10 bases; junction bases not matched to a gene: 11. This CDR3 contains 14 residues. CDR1 and CDR2 from the germline V gene are SGHRS and YFSETQ.